Following are 30 T cell receptor beta chains from one sample sequenced in a study of blood T cell repertoires in COVID-19. Repertoires were generated with immunoSEQ multiplex PCR, while TCRdb's copy carries only in-frame clones and drops some. The sample lists nearly 250,000 clones; 70% to 85% were seen once. The sequenced material came from peripheral blood. These receptors were taken from a woman older than 75 with acute or convalescent COVID-19.

This clone was seen just once. J is TRBJ1-2 and V is TRBV7-9; D gene ambiguous. The CDR3 has 12 amino acids. Germline CDR1 reads SEHNR; CDR2 reads FQNEAQ (reference sequence). V gave up 2 bases and J gave up 8 bases, with 9 bases separating them. The CDR3 loop is CASSLPGYGYTF. Written as DNA, the CDR3 is TGTGCCAGCAGCTTACCAGGTTACGGCTACACCTTC. Filled out from reference TRBV7-9 and TRBJ1-2, the complete variable domain reads DTGVSQNPRHKITKRGQNVTFRCDPISEHNRLYWYRQTLGQGPEFLTYFQNEAQLEKSRLLSDRFSAERPKGSFSTLEIQRTEQGDSAMYLCASSLPGYGYTFGSGTRLTVV.

The chain uses TRBV6-1 and TRBJ1-2; D may be TRBD1 (6 bases). Trimming stripped 4 bases from V and 1 base from J, with 16 bases between. Germline V gene data show CDR1 as MNHNS and CDR2 as SASEGT. This CDR3 comprises 16 residues. The CDR3 sequence is CASSASGQQGNYGYTF. The CDR3 nucleotides read TGTGCCAGCAGTGCTTCCGGACAGCAGGGTAACTATGGCTACACCTTC.

V and J are TRBV19 and TRBJ1-6, with TRBD1 matching 9 bases. The CDR3 runs 15 residues. The V gene's germline CDR1 is LNHDA and CDR2 SQIVND (reference sequence). Unmatched junction bases numbered 5, after V lost 7 bases and J lost 4 bases. The CDR3 bases are TGTGCCAGTACCCCCGGGACAGGGTATAATTCACCCCTCCACTTT. Its protein product is CASTPGTGYNSPLHF.

This clone has more than one count but fewer than ten. The genes are TRBV6-5 and TRBJ1-5, with a possible D match to TRBD1 (5 bases). The CDR3 runs to 13 residues. Germline V gene data show CDR1 as MNHEY and CDR2 as SVGAGI. Trimming removed 6 bases from V and 1 base from J, with 7 bases in between. CDR3 loop: CASRRDSNQPQHF. CDR3 DNA: TGTGCCAGCAGGCGGGACAGCAATCAGCCCCAGCATTTT.

This chain uses TRBV21-1 with TRBJ2-7; the D segment call TRBD1 is taken from the table without a DNA check. TRBV21-1 is listed as a pseudogene. CDR3 length equals 15 residues. CDR3 bases: TGTGCCAGCAGGGACAGGGAAAAGAGCGCCTACGAGCAGTACTTC. Amino acid sequence: CASRDREKSAYEQYF.

This clone was detected a few times. The chain links TRBV28 to TRBJ2-7, with 11 nucleotides matching TRBD1. The CDR3 spans 15 residues. Germline assignment: CDR1 MDHEN and CDR2 SYDVKM. The J segment lost 4 bases and the V segment lost 5 bases, leaving 7 bases of the junction unmatched. CDR3 DNA: TGTGCCAGCAGTCAATGGACAGGGGGCCTGTACGAGCAGTACTTC. Its translation is CASSQWTGGLYEQYF.

V gene TRBV7-9 combines with J gene TRBJ2-7; TRBD1 matches 10 bases. The length of the CDR3 is 15 residues. In germline, CDR1 is SEHNR, CDR2 FQNEAQ (reference sequence). The V and J ends lost 7 bases and 0 bases, in that order; junction bases with no gene match: 6. The CDR3 sequence is CASTQDRGSSYEQYF. The DNA of the CDR3 is TGTGCCAGCACCCAGGACAGGGGGAGCTCCTACGAGCAGTACTTC. The full variable domain, rest sourced from reference TRBV7-9 and TRBJ2-7, is DTGVSQNPRHKITKRGQNVTFRCDPISEHNRLYWYRQTLGQGPEFLTYFQNEAQLEKSRLLSDRFSAERPKGSFSTLEIQRTEQGDSAMYLCASTQDRGSSYEQYFGPGTRLTVT.

The CDR3 here is CASSYSRTGRSGELFF. CDR3 nucleotides: TGTGCCAGCAGTTACTCGAGGACAGGGAGGTCCGGGGAGCTGTTTTTT. The chain carries TRBV6-2 or TRBV6-3 and TRBJ2-2; TRBD1 aligns across 8 bases. With V trimmed by 0 bases and J by 6 bases, 6 bases remained unmatched. Germline V gene lookup returns CDR1 MNHEY and CDR2 SVGEGT. CDR3 length: 16 amino acids.

This chain uses TRBV5-1 with TRBJ2-3; D possibly corresponds to TRBD1 (6 bases). The V end lost 0 bases, the J end lost 5 bases, and 16 bases lay between the germline ends. Germline assignment: CDR1 SGHRS and CDR2 YFSETQ. This CDR3 spans 16 amino acids. CDR3 in amino acids: CASSLEQVSRGDTQYF. The CDR3 coding sequence is TGCGCCAGCAGCTTGGAGCAGGTCAGCAGGGGAGATACGCAGTATTTT.

J is TRBJ2-1 and V is TRBV7-3; tentative D call: TRBD1 (6 bases). V was cut by 2 bases and J by 7 bases, with 18 bases left in between. Germline V gene sequence: CDR1 SGHTA, CDR2 FQGTGA. This CDR3 spans 16 amino acids. The CDR3 region has the DNA TGTGCCAGCAGCTTAGGGGGATCCGGGACACAGAATGAGCAGTTCTTC. Residues: CASSLGGSGTQNEQFF.

The chain combines TRBV6-2 or TRBV6-3 with TRBJ1-5; 12 bases match TRBD1. This CDR3 has 16 residues. Germline V gene sequence: CDR1 MNHEY, CDR2 SVGEGT. Trimming took 2 bases from V and 7 from J; bases not matched to a gene: 6. As DNA, the CDR3 is TGTGCCAGCAGTTACCCTCCGGGGACAGGGGGCCAGCCCCAGCATTTT. Its protein product is CASSYPPGTGGQPQHF.

The gene calls are TRBV4-1 and TRBJ1-2, with 9 bases identical to TRBD1. Losses at the gene ends were 6 bases for V and 4 bases for J; bases not matched to a gene: 9. The CDR3 has 15 amino acids. Germline assignment: CDR1 MGHRA and CDR2 YSYEKL. CDR3: CASSRYRDRAYGYTF. The CDR3 coding sequence is TGCGCCAGCAGTCGCTACCGGGACAGGGCCTATGGCTACACCTTC.

The V gene is TRBV19, the J gene TRBJ2-5; 7 bases map to TRBD2. V shed 6 bases, J shed 5 bases, and the junction held 9 bases outside the gene matches. Germline assignment: CDR1 LNHDA and CDR2 SQIVND (reference sequence). The CDR3 spans 14 residues. CDR3 amino acids: CASSTGRAGETQYF. In DNA, the CDR3 is TGTGCCAGTAGCACGGGGAGGGCGGGGGAGACCCAGTACTTC.

CDR3 sequence: CASSQDRGFGGANSYEQYF. CDR3 in DNA: TGTGCCAGCAGCCAAGATCGAGGATTTGGCGGGGCTAACTCCTACGAGCAGTACTTC. The chain combines TRBV3-1 (or the pseudogene TRBV3-2) with TRBJ2-7; a weak D match, TRBD2 (6 bases). The CDR3 is 19 amino acids. Trimming removed 0 bases at V and 0 bases at J, with 21 bases between. Germline values: CDR1 LGHDT, CDR2 YNNKEL (reference sequence).

V gene TRBV9 combines with J gene TRBJ1-4, with D perhaps matching TRBD1 (6 bases). V was clipped by 4 bases and J by 4 bases, with 11 bases between them. The CDR3 consists of 14 residues. Per the germline V gene, CDR1 is SGDLS and CDR2 is YYNGEE. CDR3: CASSSGHLNEKLFF. CDR3 DNA sequence: TGTGCCAGCAGCTCGGGACACCTTAATGAAAAACTGTTTTTT. The whole variable domain, remainder taken from reference TRBV9 and TRBJ1-4, is DSGVTQTPKHLITATGQRVTLRCSPRSGDLSVYWYQQSLDQGLQFLIQYYNGEERAKGNILERFSAQQFPDLHSELNLSSLELGDSALYFCASSSGHLNEKLFFGSGTQLSVL.

This clone was detected a few times. The gene calls are TRBV5-1 and TRBJ2-3; 9 bases map to TRBD2. The CDR3 sequence is 20 residues long. Trimming removed 1 base from V and 0 bases from J; junction bases left unmatched: 15. Germline CDR1 reads SGHRS; CDR2 reads YFSETQ. The CDR3 DNA is TGCGCCAGCAGCTTGCGGCTAGCGGGGTACCAACATCCTAGCACAGATACGCAGTATTTT. Translation gives CASSLRLAGYQHPSTDTQYF.

This clone appeared a single time. V and J are TRBV3-1 (or the pseudogene TRBV3-2) and TRBJ1-1; possible D gene TRBD1, 6 bases. V was pared by 2 bases and J by 1 base, with 11 bases between. CDR1 is LGHDT and CDR2 is YNNKEL in the germline V gene (reference sequence). The CDR3 has 15 amino acids. The CDR3 sequence: CASSQRDIKNTEAFF. The CDR3 DNA reads as TGTGCCAGCAGCCAACGGGACATAAAGAACACTGAAGCTTTCTTT.

This clone was seen a few times. The chain joins TRBV11-1 to TRBJ1-4; D is perhaps TRBD1 (5 bases). Germline loops: CDR1 SGHAT, CDR2 FQDESV (reference sequence). The CDR3 is 15 amino acids. Trimming removed 1 base from V and 5 bases from J, with 11 bases in between. The CDR3 DNA sequence: TGTGCCAGCAGCTTAGGCATGACAGAGAATGAAAAACTGTTTTTT. The encoded protein is CASSLGMTENEKLFF.

This clone was picked up a small number of times. The CDR3 region has the DNA TGTGCCATCAGTTCAGGGGAGGGTTCACCCCTCCACTTT. This sequence encodes CAISSGEGSPLHF. The chain has TRBV10-3 and TRBJ1-6, with D possibly matching TRBD1 (6 bases). The length of the CDR3 is 13 residues. The germline V gene encodes CDR1 ENHRY and CDR2 SYGVKD. V was clipped by 5 bases and J by 9 bases, with 11 bases between them.

In the case of this clone: An end of the junction differs from the germline gene, which may be a read error. The V call is TRBV4-3, the J call TRBJ1-4, with D possibly TRBD1 on 6 matching bases. The CDR3 consists of 17 residues. Germline CDR1 LGHNA, CDR2 YSLEER. CDR3 sequence: CARSRQGGAGRNEKLFF. In DNA form, the CDR3 reads TGCGCCCGCAGCCGCCAAGGGGGGGCAGGGAGAAATGAAAAACTGTTTTTT.

The J gene is TRBJ2-1, the V gene TRBV4-3; 7 bases align to TRBD2. V trimming: 4 bases; J trimming: 8 bases; junction bases outside the gene matches: 5. The CDR3 consists of 13 residues. Germline CDR1 LGHNA, CDR2 YSLEER. In DNA, the CDR3 is TGCGCCAGCAGCCGCGGGCTAGCGGATGAGCAGTTCTTC. Protein product: CASSRGLADEQFF.

This clone was seen a single time. V and J are TRBV2 and TRBJ1-2; 8 bases match TRBD1. Unmatched junction bases numbered 12, after V lost 8 bases and J lost 7 bases. This CDR3 comprises 14 residues. CDR1 is SNHLY, CDR2 FYNNEI, per germline. Here the CDR3 reads CASGGGRGLSGYTF. In DNA form, the CDR3 reads TGTGCCAGCGGCGGGGGCAGGGGGCTTAGTGGCTACACCTTC.

The rearrangement links TRBV29-1 to TRBJ2-7, with 10 bases fitting TRBD1. Losses at the gene ends were 5 bases for V and 7 bases for J; bases not matched to a gene: 11. Germline V gene data show CDR1 as SQVTM and CDR2 as ANQGSEA. The CDR3 runs to 14 residues. CDR3 region: CSVRLRTGGWEQYF. In DNA, the CDR3 is TGCAGCGTTCGATTACGGACAGGGGGATGGGAGCAGTACTTC.

The chain has TRBV15 and TRBJ2-7, with 7 bases fitting TRBD2. V shed 8 bases, J shed 0 bases, and the junction held 4 bases outside the gene matches. The CDR3 is 13 residues long. Germline values: CDR1 LNHNV, CDR2 YYDKDF (reference sequence). For the CDR3, the DNA is TGTGCCACCGCGCGGGGGAGCTCCTACGAGCAGTACTTC. The encoded protein is CATARGSSYEQYF.

J is TRBJ2-5 and V is TRBV11-2; weak D call: TRBD1 (6 bases). In germline, CDR1 is SGHAT, CDR2 FQNNGV. The CDR3 has 15 residues. Trimming removed 1 base at V and 2 bases at J, with 11 bases between. The CDR3 is CASSLGDKFQETQYF. The DNA for the CDR3 is TGTGCCAGCAGCTTAGGGGACAAGTTTCAAGAGACCCAGTACTTC. Supplemented by reference TRBV11-2 and TRBJ2-5, the full variable domain reads EAGVAQSPRYKIIEKRQSVAFWCNPISGHATLYWYQQILGQGPKLLIQFQNNGVVDDSQLPKDRFSAERLKGVDSTLKIQPAKLEDSAVYLCASSLGDKFQETQYFGPGTRLLVL.

The rearrangement joins TRBV19 to TRBJ1-4; D remains ambiguous. CDR1 is LNHDA, CDR2 SQIVND, per germline (reference sequence). The germline V and J ends were trimmed by 3 bases and 0 bases, with 8 bases remaining between them. This CDR3 comprises 15 residues. CDR3 region: CASSIQAATNEKLFF. The CDR3 nucleotides are TGTGCCAGTAGTATTCAGGCAGCAACTAATGAAAAACTGTTTTTT. Looking up the rest from reference TRBV19 and TRBJ1-4 gives the full variable domain: DGGITQSPKYLFRKEGQNVTLSCEQNLNHDAMYWYRQDPGQGLRLIYYSQIVNDFQKGDIAEGYSVSREKKESFPLTVTSAQKNPTAFYLCASSIQAATNEKLFFGSGTQLSVL.

CDR3 coding DNA: TGTGCCAGCAGTTACGAAGGGGCCGGGGGCACTGAAGCTTTCTTT. It is translated as CASSYEGAGGTEAFF. The chain joins TRBV6-5 to TRBJ1-1, with a possible D match to TRBD1 (5 bases). The CDR3 extends over 15 amino acids. Germline V gene lookup returns CDR1 MNHEY and CDR2 SVGAGI. Trimming shortened V by 2 bases and J by 4 bases, and 14 bases separated the two germline ends.

The CDR3 coding sequence is TGTGCCAGCAGTGAAGCAGAGAGCTCCTATAATTCACCCCTCCACTTT. It yields the protein CASSEAESSYNSPLHF. The rearrangement links TRBV6-1 to TRBJ1-6; D unresolved. The CDR3 covers 16 residues. Trimming shortened V by 0 bases and J by 0 bases, and 6 bases separated the two germline ends. Germline CDR1 is MNHNS and CDR2 is SASEGT.

CDR3 in DNA: TGCGCCAGCAGCCAAGACTCCGGGTGGCTAGCGGCCTACAATGAGCAGTTCTTC. Encoded protein: CASSQDSGWLAAYNEQFF. The chain uses TRBV4-3 and TRBJ2-1; 7 nucleotides align to TRBD2. Germline loops: CDR1 LGHNA, CDR2 YSLEER. Trimming removed 0 bases from V and 2 bases from J; junction bases left unmatched: 10. This CDR3 has 18 residues.

V usage is TRBV27 and J usage is TRBJ2-4, with D possibly being TRBD2 (7 bases). The germline V and J ends were trimmed by 5 bases and 5 bases, with 16 bases remaining between them. CDR1 and CDR2 from the germline V gene are MNHEY and SMNVEV (reference sequence). The CDR3 is made up of 15 amino acids. The CDR3 nucleotides are TGTGCCAGCAGTCCCTGGGAGGGGGGCCAAAACATTCAGTACTTC. Translating it yields CASSPWEGGQNIQYF.